This T cell receptor (beta chain) came from a study of T-cell memory formation after mild COVID-19. Study overall: In these data, TCR clusters were largely donor specific. General observations from the study: While clones contracting from day 15 to 85 were balanced between CD4 and CD8, later expanders leaned CD4+. Researchers found some responding clones in pre-infection memory, a sign that cross-reactive memory joined.

Turning to this clonotype: What it binds is unknown.

V lost 7 bases and J lost 1, with 15 bases in between. This CDR3 region has 15 residues. CDR1 and CDR2 from the germline V gene are SGHTA and FQGNSA. Via MiXCR, TCRdb re-called the 5' RACE reads, giving one row per CDR3 protein. The data contain some 120,000 distinct CDR3 sequences, more than 15% of them singletons. The V call is TRBV7-2, the J call TRBJ2-3; D gene uncertain. This clonotype was sampled from a man younger than 35 who had mild COVID-19 (a few samples of this study predate the infection). Cell type and time point are not known. The sequencing input was PBMCs or a T cell subset sorted from them (not recorded which). The chain's CDR3 is CASTPEWVGTDTQYF. In DNA form, the CDR3 reads TGTGCCAGCACCCCGGAGTGGGTTGGCACAGATACGCAGTATTTT.